This T cell receptor beta chain was recovered during a study of blood T cell repertoires in COVID-19. The CDR3 extends over 14 amino acids. V lost 0 bases to trimming and J lost 9 bases, with 12 bases between them. CDR1 is LGHDT, CDR2 YNNKEL, per germline (reference sequence). Original processing methods: From reference gene primer amplification, estimates of nucleated cell counts were derived. Data came from immunoSEQ multiplex PCR; TCRdb stores just in-frame clones and leaves some out. The V and J calls and clone size were taken over from that table, and D and trimming were inferred from the DNA. The sample lists 200,000 to 250,000 clones; roughly 80% were seen once.

The chain joins TRBV3-1 (or the pseudogene TRBV3-2) to TRBJ1-5; D remains ambiguous. The source of this sequence is a woman of 80 years or more with COVID-19, enrolled during active disease. What was sequenced was peripheral blood. The CDR3 spells CASSQDLGRSPQHF. The CDR3 region has the DNA TGTGCCAGCAGCCAAGATCTAGGGAGATCGCCCCAGCATTTT.